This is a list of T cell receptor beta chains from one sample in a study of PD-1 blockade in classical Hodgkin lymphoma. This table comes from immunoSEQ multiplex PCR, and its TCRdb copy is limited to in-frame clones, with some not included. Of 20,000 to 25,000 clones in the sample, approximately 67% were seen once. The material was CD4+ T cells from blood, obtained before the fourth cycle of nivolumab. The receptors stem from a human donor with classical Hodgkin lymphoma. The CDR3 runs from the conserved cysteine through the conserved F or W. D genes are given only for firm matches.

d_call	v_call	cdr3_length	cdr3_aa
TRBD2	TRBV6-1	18	CASSEVWAGGANTGELFF
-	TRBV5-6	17	CASSRWGLPRVAYEQYF
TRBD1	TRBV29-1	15	CSVGSAGGTNYGYTF
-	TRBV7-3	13	CASRKGSTGELFF
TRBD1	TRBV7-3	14	CASTGQGYNSPLHF
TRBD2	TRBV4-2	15	CASSQAASGPYEQYF
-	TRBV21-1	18	CASSKKRETEDSNQPQHF
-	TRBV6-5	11	CASSYQGEQYF
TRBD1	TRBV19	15	CASSIYRGGTDTQYF
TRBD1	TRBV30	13	CAWGRTGGETQYF
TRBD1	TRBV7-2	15	CASSPEGQGLETQYF
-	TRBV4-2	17	CASSQEASAAYTGELFF
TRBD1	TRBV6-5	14	CASSSHRGRKTQYF
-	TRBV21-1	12	CASSTRNYGYTF
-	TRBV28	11	CASSFGPEAFF
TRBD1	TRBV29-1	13	CSVRQGSGNTIYF
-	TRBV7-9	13	CASSLRENTEAFF
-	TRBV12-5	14	CASGLGGSTDTQYF
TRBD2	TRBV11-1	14	CASSFSGGLDTQYF
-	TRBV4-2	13	CASSQDGQETQYF
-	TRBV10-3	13	CAISGRDRGEQYF
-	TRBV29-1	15	CSGKGRNLFDNEQFF
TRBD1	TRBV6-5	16	CASSYSDRPGTYEQYF
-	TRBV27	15	CASESRGFGGTEAFF
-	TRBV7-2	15	CASSLGQVPGETQYF
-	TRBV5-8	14	CASSQLAGTYEQYF
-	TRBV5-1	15	CASSFGRGDTYEQYF
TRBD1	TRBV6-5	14	CASRKPGQGTEAFF
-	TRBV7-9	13	CASSYGQNQPQHF
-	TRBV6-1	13	CASSLQENSPLHF
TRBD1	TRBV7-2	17	CASSLAFDRVHIYEQYF
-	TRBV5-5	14	CASSWAATNEKLFF
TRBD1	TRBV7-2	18	CASSFRQGQSSGANVLTF
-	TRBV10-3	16	CAIEGTGSGVDYGYTF
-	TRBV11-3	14	CASSPSRVTGELFF
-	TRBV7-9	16	CASRLATYSSYNEQFF